Shown below are 10 T cell receptor beta chains from a single sample sequenced in a study of T cell responses to AZD1222 COVID-19 vaccine. Only in-frame clones appear in the TCRdb table, and some are missing; sequencing was by immunoSEQ multiplex PCR. The data hold 180,000 or so clones, with 88% observed a single time. The sequencing here drew on peripheral blood, taken on day 0 of AZD1222 vaccination. These receptors all stem from an adult in good health.

The CDR3 coding sequence is TGCGCCAGCAGCTACCAGGGCCCGGGGGCCTACGAGCAGTACTTC. This codes for CASSYQGPGAYEQYF. The chain combines TRBV5-1 with TRBJ2-7, with D tentatively TRBD2 (6 bases). V dropped 3 bases and J dropped 2 bases, with 15 bases sitting between them. The CDR3 extends over 15 amino acids. From germline, CDR1 is SGHRS and CDR2 YFSETQ.

The chain links TRBV6-5 to TRBJ1-1; weak D call: TRBD1 (6 bases). The CDR3 sequence is 15 residues long. V was trimmed by 6 bases and J by 1 base, leaving 15 bases between them. Germline V gene data show CDR1 as MNHEY and CDR2 as SVGAGI. CDR3 loop: CASSYRGLGNTEAFF. In DNA, the CDR3 is TGTGCCAGCAGCTATAGGGGGTTGGGGAACACTGAAGCTTTCTTT.

The table lists this clone with a few counts. The chain uses TRBV7-9 and TRBJ2-5, with D unresolved. The CDR3 sequence is 14 residues long. V was cut by 4 bases and J by 0 bases, with 9 bases left in between. Germline-derived CDR1 and CDR2 are SEHNR and FQNEAQ (reference sequence). The CDR3 nucleotides are TGTGCCAGCAGCTCGGCTATGTACCAAGAGACCCAGTACTTC. Protein sequence: CASSSAMYQETQYF.

This CDR3 reads CASSTTDPGRGTDTQYF. CDR3 bases: TGTGCCAGCAGCACAACCGACCCAGGGCGAGGCACAGATACGCAGTATTTT. V usage is TRBV5-5 and J usage is TRBJ2-3; possibly TRBD1 for D (5 bases). Germline V lookup: CDR1 SGHKS, CDR2 YYEKEE (reference sequence). Trimming cost V 4 bases and J 1 base, with 19 bases left between them. This CDR3 is 17 amino acids long.

The chain has TRBV5-8 and TRBJ2-3; D is undetermined. This CDR3 has 16 amino acids. Per the germline V gene, CDR1 is SGHTS and CDR2 is YDEGEE. V lost 1 base and J 1 base, leaving 13 bases between the germline ends. CDR3 sequence: CASSLISLDRTDTQYF. In nucleotides, the CDR3 is TGTGCCAGCAGCTTGATTTCGCTAGATCGCACAGATACGCAGTATTTT.

The chain couples TRBV5-4 to TRBJ1-3; D might be TRBD1 (6 bases). Trimming cost V 4 bases and J 4 bases, with 15 bases left between them. The CDR3 contains 15 residues. Germline V lookup: CDR1 SGHNT, CDR2 YYREEE (reference sequence). The CDR3 is CASSVGGAVGNTIYF. CDR3 sequence (DNA): TGTGCCAGCAGCGTTGGGGGGGCGGTAGGAAACACCATATATTTT.

The chain carries TRBV6-5 and TRBJ1-2; D call uncertain. The V and J ends lost 0 bases and 5 bases respectively, with 10 bases between them. The length of the CDR3 is 14 residues. CDR1 is MNHEY and CDR2 is SVGAGI in the germline V gene. CDR3 region: CASSYSGSLYGYTF. As DNA, the CDR3 is TGTGCCAGCAGTTACTCAGGTTCTTTATATGGCTACACCTTC.

The V gene is TRBV6-1, the J gene TRBJ2-7; the D is unclear. Trimming took off 3 bases at V and 2 bases at J, with 5 bases between the two ends. Germline V CDR1 and CDR2: MNHNS, SASEGT. CDR3 length: 12 amino acids. The CDR3 reads CASSEAAYEQYF. CDR3 sequence (DNA): TGTGCCAGCAGTGAGGCAGCCTACGAGCAGTACTTC.

The V and J genes are TRBV2 and TRBJ2-1, with 7 bases that match TRBD1. CDR1 SNHLY and CDR2 FYNNEI come from the germline V gene. The CDR3 covers 13 residues. V shed 5 bases, J shed 9 bases, and the junction held 7 bases outside the gene matches. The CDR3 reads CASSPTGNGEQFF. In DNA form, the CDR3 reads TGTGCCAGCAGTCCGACAGGGAACGGTGAGCAGTTCTTC.

The J gene is TRBJ2-1, the V gene TRBV5-1; TRBD2 aligns across 13 bases. V dropped 4 bases and J dropped 0; count of bases not matched to a gene: 4. Germline CDR1 reads SGHRS; CDR2 reads YFSETQ. The CDR3 sequence is 17 residues long. As DNA, the CDR3 is TGCGCCAGCAGCGAGACTAGCGGGGGGAGCTCCTACAATGAGCAGTTCTTC. It codes for CASSETSGGSSYNEQFF.